This T cell receptor beta chain was recovered during a study of T cell changes during pregnancy in multiple sclerosis. CDR1 is MNHNY and CDR2 is SVGAGI in the germline V gene (reference sequence). Trimming took 4 bases from V and 8 from J; bases not matched to a gene: 0. The CDR3 is 11 residues long. Method: immunoSEQ multiplex PCR; TCRdb's copy keeps in-frame clones and lacks some. The sample holds tens of thousands of clones, roughly 94% seen once. Specimen: peripheral blood, collected in the third trimester of pregnancy. The chain joins TRBV6-6 to TRBJ1-1; 8 bases align to TRBD1. The clonotype originates from a female donor with multiple sclerosis, enrolled in a pregnancy study. CDR3 sequence: CASSWDREAFF. DNA of the CDR3: TGTGCCAGCAGTTGGGACAGGGAAGCTTTCTTT.